This TCR beta chain was profiled in a study of blood T cell repertoires in COVID-19. On the study more broadly: Italy, Spain and the United States were the sources of the convalescent and acute COVID-19 samples. T cells, B-cell-depleted T cells, or PBMCs supplied cDNA or gDNA.

How the authors handled the data: Cell counts per sample came from amplifying reference gene primers. The protocol was immunoSEQ multiplex PCR, while the TCRdb copy is restricted to in-frame clones and leaves out a portion. Clone size and the V and J calls come from that table; the DNA yielded D and trimming. The sample carries roughly 500,000 clones, 80% to 90% recorded once. The sequencing sample was made of peripheral blood. The source is a human donor in a cohort sampled during active COVID-19.

The CDR3 here is CASSFTGARNTEAFF. CDR3 DNA sequence: TGTGCCAGCAGTTTTACAGGGGCCAGGAACACTGAAGCTTTCTTT. The V and J genes are TRBV28 and TRBJ1-1; 7 bases agree with TRBD1. CDR1 and CDR2 (germline): MDHEN, SYDVKM. This CDR3 region has 15 residues. Losses at the gene ends were 3 bases for V and 1 base for J; bases not matched to a gene: 5.